A selection of T cell receptor beta chains follows, all from one sample in a study of CD8 T cells in Susac syndrome. TCRdb reanalysed the immunoSEQ multiplex PCR reads using MiXCR and keeps one entry per CDR3 protein. Of around 200,000 distinct CDR3 sequences listed, 90% to 95% are singletons. The sample taken for sequencing was CD4+ T cells from PBMCs. Receptors were obtained from a human donor in good health. Both conserved end residues are part of each CDR3. D genes are given only for firm matches. Where a row states a size, it is once, few, many or the class of an expanded clone; other rows omit it.

v_gene: TRBV29-1; j_gene: TRBJ1-2; abundance: NA; d_gene: NA; CDR3aa: CSVAGSAGYGYTF; CDR3nt: TGCAGCGTTGCAGGTTCGGCAGGCTATGGCTACACCTTC
v_gene: TRBV11-2; j_gene: TRBJ2-5; abundance: NA; d_gene: TRBD1; CDR3aa: CASSFPRTGGRRGRTETQYF; CDR3nt: TGTGCCAGCAGCTTCCCTCGGACAGGGGGCCGTCGCGGGCGGACGGAGACCCAGTACTTC
v_gene: TRBV20-1; j_gene: TRBJ2-2; abundance: NA; d_gene: NA; CDR3aa: CSASMDVTGELFF; CDR3nt: TGCAGTGCCTCAATGGACGTCACCGGGGAGCTGTTTTTT
v_gene: TRBV7-2; j_gene: TRBJ2-1; abundance: once; d_gene: NA; CDR3aa: CASSLARDEQFF; CDR3nt: TGTGCCAGCAGCTTAGCCAGAGATGAGCAGTTCTTC
v_gene: TRBV5-4; j_gene: TRBJ2-1; abundance: NA; d_gene: NA; CDR3aa: CASSLQRNYNEQFF; CDR3nt: TGTGCCAGCAGCTTGCAGCGGAATTACAATGAGCAGTTCTTC
v_gene: TRBV11-2; j_gene: TRBJ1-6; abundance: NA; d_gene: TRBD1; CDR3aa: CASSLGGGNNSPLHF; CDR3nt: TGTGCCAGCAGCTTAGGAGGGGGCAATAATTCACCCCTCCACTTT
v_gene: TRBV7-8; j_gene: TRBJ2-1; abundance: NA; d_gene: NA; CDR3aa: CASQRTAFYNEQFF; CDR3nt: TGTGCCAGCCAGCGGACAGCCTTCTACAATGAGCAGTTCTTC
v_gene: TRBV7-2; j_gene: TRBJ1-2; abundance: NA; d_gene: NA; CDR3aa: CASRTIGDGYTF; CDR3nt: TGTGCCAGTCGCACCATTGGGGATGGCTACACCTTC
v_gene: TRBV5-4; j_gene: TRBJ2-2; abundance: NA; d_gene: TRBD2; CDR3aa: CASSLGLAEPLNTGELFF; CDR3nt: TGTGCCAGCAGCTTGGGACTAGCGGAACCGCTAAACACCGGGGAGCTGTTTTTT
v_gene: TRBV29-1; j_gene: TRBJ2-3; abundance: NA; d_gene: NA; CDR3aa: CSVGLLTDTQYF; CDR3nt: TGCAGCGTAGGCCTCCTCACAGATACGCAGTATTTT
v_gene: TRBV12-3/TRBV12-4; j_gene: TRBJ2-2; abundance: NA; d_gene: NA; CDR3aa: CASSPGARATGELFF; CDR3nt: TGTGCCAGCAGCCCCGGGGCCAGGGCCACCGGGGAGCTGTTTTTT
v_gene: TRBV6-2/TRBV6-3; j_gene: TRBJ2-1; abundance: NA; d_gene: TRBD1; CDR3aa: CASSPPEGQGAF; CDR3nt: TGTGCCAGCAGTCCCCCGGAGGGACAGGGCGCCTTC